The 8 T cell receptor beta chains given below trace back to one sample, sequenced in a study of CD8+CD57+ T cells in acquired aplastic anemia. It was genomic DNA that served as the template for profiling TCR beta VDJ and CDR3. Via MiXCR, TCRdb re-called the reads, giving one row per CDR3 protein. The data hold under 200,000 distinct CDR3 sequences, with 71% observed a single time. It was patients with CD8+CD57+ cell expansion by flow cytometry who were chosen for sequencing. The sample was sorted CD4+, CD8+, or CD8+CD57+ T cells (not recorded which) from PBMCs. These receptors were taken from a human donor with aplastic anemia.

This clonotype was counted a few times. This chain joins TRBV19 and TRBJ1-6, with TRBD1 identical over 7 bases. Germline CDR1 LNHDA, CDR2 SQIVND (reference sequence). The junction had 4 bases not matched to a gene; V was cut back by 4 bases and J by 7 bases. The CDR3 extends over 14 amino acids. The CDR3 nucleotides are TGTGCCAGTAGTAGGGACAGAGAAAATTCACCCCTCCACTTT. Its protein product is CASSRDRENSPLHF.

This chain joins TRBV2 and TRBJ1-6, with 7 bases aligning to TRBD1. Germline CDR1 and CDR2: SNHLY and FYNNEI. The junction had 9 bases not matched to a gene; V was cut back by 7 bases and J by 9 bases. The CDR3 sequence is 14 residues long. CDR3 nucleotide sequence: TGTGCCAGCAACAGCGTCAGGGGGAGTTCACCCCTCCACTTT. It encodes CASNSVRGSSPLHF. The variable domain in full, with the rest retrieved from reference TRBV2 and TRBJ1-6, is EPEVTQTPSHQVTQMGQEVILRCVPISNHLYFYWYRQILGQKVEFLVSFYNNEISEKSEIFDDQFSVERPDGSNFTLKIRSTKLEDSAMYFCASNSVRGSSPLHFGNGTRLTVT.

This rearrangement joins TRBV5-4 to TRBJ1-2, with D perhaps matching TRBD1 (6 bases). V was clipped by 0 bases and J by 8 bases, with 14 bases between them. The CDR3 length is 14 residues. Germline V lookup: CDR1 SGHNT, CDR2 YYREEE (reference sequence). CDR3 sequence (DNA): TGTGCCAGCAGCTTGGCAGGGGCGAGGGTAGGCTACACCTTC. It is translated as CASSLAGARVGYTF.

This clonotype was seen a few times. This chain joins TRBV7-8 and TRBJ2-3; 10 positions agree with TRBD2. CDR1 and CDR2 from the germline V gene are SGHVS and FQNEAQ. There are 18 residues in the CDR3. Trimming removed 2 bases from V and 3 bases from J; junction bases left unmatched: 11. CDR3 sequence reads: CASSLSGWATSGTDTQYF. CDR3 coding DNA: TGTGCCAGCAGCTTATCCGGGTGGGCGACTAGCGGGACAGATACGCAGTATTTT. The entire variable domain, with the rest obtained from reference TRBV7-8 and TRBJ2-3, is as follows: GAGVSQSPRYKVAKRGQDVALRCDPISGHVSLFWYQQALGQGPEFLTYFQNEAQLDKSGLPSDRFFAERPEGSVSTLKIQRTQQEDSAVYLCASSLSGWATSGTDTQYFGPGTRLTVL.

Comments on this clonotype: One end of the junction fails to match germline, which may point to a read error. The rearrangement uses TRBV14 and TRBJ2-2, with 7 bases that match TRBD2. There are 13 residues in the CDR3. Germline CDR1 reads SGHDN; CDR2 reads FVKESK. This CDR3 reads CSSSGRGSGELFF. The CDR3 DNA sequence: TGTTCCAGCAGCGGGCGGGGGTCCGGGGAGCTGTTTTTT.

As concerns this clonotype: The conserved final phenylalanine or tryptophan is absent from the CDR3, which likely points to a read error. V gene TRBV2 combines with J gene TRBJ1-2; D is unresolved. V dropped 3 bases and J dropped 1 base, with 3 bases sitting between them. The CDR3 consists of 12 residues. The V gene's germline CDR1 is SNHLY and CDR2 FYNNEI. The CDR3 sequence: CASSDGNYGYTL. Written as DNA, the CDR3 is TGTGCCAGCAGTGACGGTAACTATGGCTACACCCTC.

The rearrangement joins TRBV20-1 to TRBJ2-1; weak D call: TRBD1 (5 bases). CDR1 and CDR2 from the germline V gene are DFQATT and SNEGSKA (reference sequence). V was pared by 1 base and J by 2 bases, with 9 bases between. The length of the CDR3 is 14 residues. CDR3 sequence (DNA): TGCAGTGCTAGAGGACAGCTTCCCTACAATGAGCAGTTCTTC. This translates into CSARGQLPYNEQFF.

The CDR3 here is CASSRGLGYTF. The DNA for the CDR3 is TGTGCCAGTAGCAGGGGGCTTGGCTACACCTTC. The J gene is TRBJ1-2, the V gene TRBV19; 8 bases fit TRBD1. V shed 6 bases, J shed 7 bases, and the junction held 1 base outside the gene matches. The germline V gene encodes CDR1 LNHDA and CDR2 SQIVND (reference sequence). The CDR3 covers 11 residues.